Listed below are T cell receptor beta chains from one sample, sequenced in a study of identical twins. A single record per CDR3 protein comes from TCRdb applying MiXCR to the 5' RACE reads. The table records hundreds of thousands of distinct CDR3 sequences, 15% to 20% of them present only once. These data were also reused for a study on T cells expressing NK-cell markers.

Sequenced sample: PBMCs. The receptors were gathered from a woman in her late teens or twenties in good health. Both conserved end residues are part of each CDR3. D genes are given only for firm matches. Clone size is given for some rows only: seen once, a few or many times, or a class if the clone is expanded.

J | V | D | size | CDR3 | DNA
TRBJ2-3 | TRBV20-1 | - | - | CSARVGQSTDTQYF | TGCAGTGCTAGAGTGGGACAAAGCACAGATACGCAGTATTTT
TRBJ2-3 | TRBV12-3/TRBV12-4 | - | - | CAIQRSTLGSDTQYF | TGTGCCATCCAGCGGAGCACCCTCGGCTCAGATACGCAGTATTTT
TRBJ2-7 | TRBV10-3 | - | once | CAISESCGSTYEQYF | TGTGCCATCAGTGAGTCTTGTGGTTCCACCTACGAGCAGTACTTC
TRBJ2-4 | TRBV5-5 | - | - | CASSVAGKGNIQYF | TGTGCCAGCAGCGTCGCAGGGAAGGGGAACATTCAGTACTTC
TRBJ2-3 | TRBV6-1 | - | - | CASSEVPRGKDTQYF | TGTGCCAGCAGTGAAGTTCCGAGGGGCAAGGATACGCAGTATTTT
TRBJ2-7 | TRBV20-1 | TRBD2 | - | CSARGVSGGQYEQYF | TGCAGTGCTAGAGGGGTTAGCGGGGGCCAGTACGAGCAGTACTTC
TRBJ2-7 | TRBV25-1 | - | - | CASSEWMEQYF | TGTGCCAGCAGTGAATGGATGGAGCAGTACTTC
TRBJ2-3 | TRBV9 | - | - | CASSNSPAKQYF | TGTGCCAGCAGTAACAGCCCGGCAAAACAGTATTTT
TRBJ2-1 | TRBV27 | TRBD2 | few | CASSPFQGGYNEQFF | TGTGCCAGCAGTCCCTTCCAGGGAGGGTACAATGAGCAGTTCTTC
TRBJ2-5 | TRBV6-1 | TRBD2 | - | CASSRSGAGEETQYF | TGTGCCAGCAGTCGGTCGGGTGCGGGGGAAGAGACCCAGTACTTC
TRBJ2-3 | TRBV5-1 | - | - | CASSTGSPKEVAQYF | TGCGCCAGCAGCACCGGGAGCCCAAAGGAAGTGGCGCAGTATTTT
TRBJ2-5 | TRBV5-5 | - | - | CASSLRLAETQYF | TGTGCCAGCAGCTTGAGACTGGCGGAGACCCAGTACTTC
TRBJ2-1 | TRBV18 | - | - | CASSPPAAGAYNEQFF | TGTGCCAGCTCACCACCGGCAGCCGGAGCCTACAATGAGCAGTTCTTC
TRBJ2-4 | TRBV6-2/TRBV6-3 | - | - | CASSPRTGIQYF | TGTGCCAGCAGTCCCCGCACGGGCATTCAGTACTTC
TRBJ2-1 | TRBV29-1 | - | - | CSVEAPGINEQFF | TGCAGCGTTGAAGCTCCAGGGATCAATGAGCAGTTCTTC
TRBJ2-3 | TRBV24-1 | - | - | CATSDLSACRTDTQYF | TGTGCCACCAGTGATTTATCGGCCTGTAGGACAGATACGCAGTATTTT
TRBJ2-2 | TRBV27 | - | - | CASSLGARGHTNTGELFF | TGTGCCAGCAGTTTAGGCGCCCGGGGCCACACGAACACCGGGGAGCTGTTTTTT
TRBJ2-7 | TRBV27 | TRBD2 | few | CASRASGAYEQYF | TGTGCCAGCAGGGCTAGCGGGGCCTACGAGCAGTACTTC
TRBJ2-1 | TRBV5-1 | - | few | CASSLETGTYNEQFF | TGCGCCAGCAGCTTGGAAACAGGGACCTACAATGAGCAGTTCTTC
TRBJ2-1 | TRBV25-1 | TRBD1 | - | CASSELRDRGRRDEQFF | TGTGCCAGCAGTGAATTACGAGACAGGGGGCGTAGGGATGAGCAGTTCTTC
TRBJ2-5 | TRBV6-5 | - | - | CASSYSGTKETQYF | TGTGCCAGCAGTTACTCCGGGACGAAAGAGACCCAGTACTTC
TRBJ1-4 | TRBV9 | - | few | CASSGGLGNEKLFF | TGTGCCAGCAGCGGTGGGTTGGGTAATGAAAAACTGTTTTTT
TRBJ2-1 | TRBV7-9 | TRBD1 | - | CASSLRGQGAGEQFF | TGTGCCAGCAGTCTAAGGGGACAGGGGGCAGGTGAGCAGTTCTTC
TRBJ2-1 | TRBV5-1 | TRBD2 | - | CASSLDPGGEQFF | TGCGCCAGCAGCTTGGATCCGGGAGGTGAGCAGTTCTTC
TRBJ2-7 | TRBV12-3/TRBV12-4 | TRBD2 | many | CASSQGGGTSYEQYF | TGTGCCAGCAGTCAGGGCGGGGGGACTTCCTACGAGCAGTACTTC
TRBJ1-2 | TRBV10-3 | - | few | CAIKRQTPYGYTF | TGTGCCATTAAGAGACAGACACCTTATGGCTACACCTTC
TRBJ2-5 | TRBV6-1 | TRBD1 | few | CASSEGDSRETQYF | TGTGCCAGCAGTGAAGGGGACAGTAGAGAGACCCAGTACTTC